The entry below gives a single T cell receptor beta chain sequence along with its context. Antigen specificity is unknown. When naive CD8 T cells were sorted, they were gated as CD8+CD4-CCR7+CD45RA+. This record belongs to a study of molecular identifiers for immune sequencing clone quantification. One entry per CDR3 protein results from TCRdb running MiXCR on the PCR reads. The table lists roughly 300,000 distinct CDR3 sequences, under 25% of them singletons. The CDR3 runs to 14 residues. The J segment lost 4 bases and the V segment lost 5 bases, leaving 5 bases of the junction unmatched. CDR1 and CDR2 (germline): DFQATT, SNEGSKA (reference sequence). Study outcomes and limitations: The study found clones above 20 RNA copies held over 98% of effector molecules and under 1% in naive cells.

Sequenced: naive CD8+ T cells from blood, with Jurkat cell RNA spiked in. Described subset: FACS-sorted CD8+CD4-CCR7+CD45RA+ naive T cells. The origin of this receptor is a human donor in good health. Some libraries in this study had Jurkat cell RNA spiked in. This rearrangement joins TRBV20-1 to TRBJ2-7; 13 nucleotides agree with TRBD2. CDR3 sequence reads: CSAVGTSGEYEQYF. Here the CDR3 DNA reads TGCAGTGCTGTTGGGACTAGCGGGGAATACGAGCAGTACTTC.